The 15 T cell receptor beta chains below come from one sample, sequenced in a study of blood T cell repertoires in COVID-19. Assay: immunoSEQ multiplex PCR; the TCRdb copy retains only in-frame clones and omits some. Of about 98,000 clones in the sample, roughly 82% are singletons; the top ten hold under 13%. The sample comprised peripheral blood. Receptors originate from a man in his 70s with active or convalescent COVID-19.

CDR3 bases: TGCGCCAGCAGCTTGGGAGGAGACAAAAACATTCAGTACTTC. Translation: CASSLGGDKNIQYF. The rearrangement joins TRBV5-1 to TRBJ2-4; no firm D call. The germline CDR1 and CDR2 sequences are SGHRS and YFSETQ. The CDR3 has 14 residues. Deletions cut 0 bases from V and 3 bases from J, with 7 bases between.

The CDR3 DNA is TGTGCCACCGGACCCCTGGGACACAGCACAGATACGCAGTATTTT. Translated, it gives CATGPLGHSTDTQYF. J is TRBJ2-3 and V is TRBV15, with D tentatively TRBD1 (6 bases). V was shortened by 8 bases and J by 0 bases, with 15 bases between the two germline ends. Germline V lookup: CDR1 LNHNV, CDR2 YYDKDF (reference sequence). The length of the CDR3 is 15 residues. The full variable domain, in which reference TRBV15 and TRBJ2-3 provide the parts outside the CDR3, is DAMVIQNPRYQVTQFGKPVTLSCSQTLNHNVMYWYQQKSSQAPKLLFHYYDKDFNNEADTPDNFQSRRPNTSFCFLDIRSPGLGDTAMYLCATGPLGHSTDTQYFGPGTRLTVL.

The chain links TRBV12-3 or TRBV12-4 to TRBJ2-5; 7 positions agree with TRBD1. This CDR3 contains 13 residues. V was pared by 6 bases and J by 5 bases, with 6 bases of the junction left unmatched. As DNA, the CDR3 is TGTGCCAGCAGACTCTCGGGACAGGAGACCCAGTACTTC. Translation: CASRLSGQETQYF.

This clone was counted only a few times. The genes are TRBV7-8 and TRBJ2-3, with 9 bases lining up with TRBD2. This CDR3 has 17 residues. The V gene end was trimmed by 0 bases and the J gene end by 2 bases; junction bases not matched to a gene: 6. Germline-derived CDR1 and CDR2 are SGHVS and FQNEAQ. CDR3 protein: CASSLAGSGGPTDTQYF. The CDR3 DNA follows: TGTGCCAGCAGCTTAGCAGGAAGCGGGGGGCCCACAGATACGCAGTATTTT.

This sequence joins TRBV12-5 and TRBJ1-5; no clear D gene. V was shortened by 0 bases and J by 6 bases, with 6 bases between the two germline ends. The CDR3 spans 13 residues. The V gene's germline CDR1 is LGHNT and CDR2 FRNRAP. CDR3 amino acids: CASGLVQSQPQHF. In DNA form, the CDR3 reads TGTGCTAGTGGTTTGGTACAGAGTCAGCCCCAGCATTTT.

V and J are TRBV7-2 and TRBJ1-2, with D possibly matching TRBD1 (5 bases). The CDR3 is 15 amino acids. Per germline, CDR1 SGHTA and CDR2 FQGNSA. V lost 1 base, J lost 2 bases, and 11 bases lay in between. The CDR3 loop is CASSLVVSGNYGYTF. The CDR3 DNA sequence: TGTGCCAGCAGCTTAGTTGTATCAGGGAACTATGGCTACACCTTC.

The chain has TRBV2 and TRBJ2-3, with 12 positions matching TRBD2. The CDR3 is 15 residues long. Germline V gene sequence: CDR1 SNHLY, CDR2 FYNNEI. The junction had 6 bases not matched to a gene; V was cut back by 7 bases and J by 4 bases. CDR3 DNA sequence: TGTGCCAGCATCCCTAGCGGGGGGGCCTCAGATACGCAGTATTTT. Encoded protein: CASIPSGGASDTQYF.

Only a few counts were recorded for this clone. The chain uses TRBV3-1 (or the pseudogene TRBV3-2) and TRBJ1-3; 7 bases match TRBD1. The V and J ends lost 4 bases and 3 bases, in that order; junction bases with no gene match: 12. The CDR3 has 17 residues. CDR1 and CDR2 (germline): LGHDT, YNNKEL (reference sequence). DNA of the CDR3: TGTGCCAGCAGCCGAGGGAAGGAGGGGGCGCGTGGAAACACCATATATTTT. This gives the protein CASSRGKEGARGNTIYF.

The chain carries TRBV3-1 (or the pseudogene TRBV3-2) and TRBJ2-5, with D hard to call. The CDR3 extends over 13 amino acids. CDR1 is LGHDT and CDR2 is YNNKEL in the germline V gene (reference sequence). Between the trimmed V and J ends, which lost 1 base and 7 bases, there was a span of 10 bases. In DNA form, the CDR3 reads TGTGCCAGCAGCCAAGCCAGAACGGGGACCCAGTACTTC. Translation gives CASSQARTGTQYF.

This rearrangement joins TRBV19 to TRBJ2-7; D possibly corresponds to TRBD2 (5 bases). The CDR3 consists of 13 residues. The germline gives CDR1 LNHDA, CDR2 SQIVND (reference sequence). Trimming took off 7 bases at V and 2 bases at J, with 12 bases between the two ends. CDR3 sequence: CASTPSGAYEQYF. The CDR3 nucleotides read TGTGCCAGTACCCCCTCCGGGGCCTACGAGCAGTACTTC.

V gene TRBV27 combines with J gene TRBJ1-1, with a weak D call TRBD1 (5 bases). This CDR3 comprises 12 residues. The ends were cut back, 8 bases at V and 1 base at J, with 8 bases in the middle. CDR1 and CDR2 (germline): MNHEY, SMNVEV (reference sequence). This CDR3 is CASSTGNTEAFF. The CDR3, as DNA: TGTGCCAGCTCAACAGGGAACACTGAAGCTTTCTTT.

In the case of this clone: The same CDR3 can be traced to other DNA sequences in this sample. The CDR3 sequence is CASSPPGLAGGTDTQYF. CDR3 in DNA: TGTGCCAGCTCACCACCGGGACTAGCGGGCGGCACAGATACGCAGTATTTT. The chain links TRBV18 to TRBJ2-3; 12 bases agree with TRBD2. Germline loops: CDR1 KGHSH, CDR2 LQKENI. The length of the CDR3 is 17 residues. Germline trimming cut 0 bases from V and 1 base from J; bases unmatched to any gene: 2.

The chain combines TRBV19 with TRBJ2-5; possibly TRBD2 for D (5 bases). V was shortened by 5 bases and J by 5 bases, with 21 bases between the two germline ends. CDR1 is LNHDA and CDR2 is SQIVND in the germline V gene (reference sequence). The CDR3 spans 16 residues. CDR3 nucleotides: TGTGCCAGTAGTCCTCGAGAGAGGGTTCGAGGGGAGACCCAGTACTTC. Its translation: CASSPRERVRGETQYF.

V gene TRBV30 combines with J gene TRBJ2-4; 8 bases map to TRBD2. The germline gives CDR1 GTSNPN, CDR2 SVGIG (reference sequence). V dropped 0 bases and J dropped 9; count of bases not matched to a gene: 7. This CDR3 has 14 amino acids. The CDR3 region is CAWSVRGGSSIQYF. The CDR3 coding sequence is TGTGCCTGGAGTGTACGCGGGGGGTCATCCATTCAGTACTTC.

This clone was seen a few times. The chain couples TRBV10-1 to TRBJ2-7; TRBD1 matches at 8 bases. Germline CDR1 reads WNHNN; CDR2 reads SYGVQD (reference sequence). There are 14 residues in the CDR3. V trimming: 8 bases; J trimming: 2 bases; junction bases outside the gene matches: 8. Here the CDR3 reads CASRLGTGPYEQYF. As DNA, the CDR3 is TGCGCCAGCCGTCTAGGGACAGGACCCTACGAGCAGTACTTC.